This TCR beta chain was captured in a study of blood T cell repertoires in COVID-19 (dated by TCRdb to the early 2020s). Context from the whole study: Samples from collaborators originated in the United States, Italy and Spain and spanned both the acute and convalescent phases of COVID-19. The prospective study material was composed of cDNA or gDNA derived from T cells, B-cell-depleted T cells, or PBMCs. Subjects who had been exposed to COVID-19, were actively infected with it, or had recovered from it provided the deeply sampled blood TCRbeta repertoires that made up the dataset. The repertoires were made available in a free public database intended to serve as a resource for research on the immune response to SARS-CoV-2. The samples were drawn from two sources: the first 160 participants of the ongoing ImmuneRACE study, and 1,000 to 1,500 subjects contributed by 6 global collaborators. Nearly every sample came with metadata listing a de-identified subject ID, COVID-19 status, age in years and sex. Where HLA class I and class II types were available, the types were taken from metadata supplied by the sample provider, not from assay-based typing.

Here V drops 1 base and J drops 6 bases, and the junction holds 6 bases not matched to any gene. CDR3 length: 15 amino acids, cysteine to phenylalanine. Left in the record is the CDR3 DNA by itself, 45 bases read in frame from the first base. Sequences LGHNA (CDR1) and YSLEER (CDR2) are obtained from the germline V gene. Participants in the prospective study were enrolled through a virtual design, were aged about 18 to 100 years, and lived in some 24 United States geographic areas. Cohort assignment in the prospective study relied on participant-reported clinical history from a screening survey and a study questionnaire. Recovered participants in ImmuneRACE Cohort 3 were defined as having two consecutive negative NP/OP PCR tests, clearance from a healthcare professional, or resolution of symptoms. Each participant in the prospective study had whole blood, serum and a nasopharyngeal or oropharyngeal swab collected by mobile phlebotomists. Additional blood draws and questionnaires over an approximately 2-month period could optionally be provided by prospective study participants. Before DNA extraction, prospective study blood samples were shipped either frozen or at room temperature.

Broader findings and caveats from the paper: How much clinical and demographic metadata was included differed by source and by participant, and the metadata was provided uncurated.

TCRbeta CDR3 regions were amplified from genomic DNA using the immunoSEQ Assay, a bias-controlled multiplex PCR. Per the source publication's procedure: The number of nucleated cells in each sample was estimated by amplification of reference gene primers within the assay. To quantify the absolute abundance of each unique TCRbeta CDR3 rearrangement, sequence reads were collapsed and filtered. For each sample, productive Simpson clonality was calculated as the square root of Simpson's diversity index over productive rearrangements. TCRdb took this table from immuneACCESS and kept in-frame rearrangements with V and J called. Such tables lack part of the clones; where checked against another copy, unresolved V genes explain under half of the gap, and the rest is unexplained. For V, J and clone size, that table is used; D and trimming come from the DNA. This sample comprises some 140,000 clones, around 85% of them detected only once. The ten top clones hold 9.2% of the sample.

Worth noting for this clone: Its recognized antigen is unknown. Base qualities are not recorded, but no much larger clone differs from it by a single base.

The sample consisted of PBMCs or T cells enriched from blood (not recorded which). The V and J genes are TRBV4-3 and TRBJ2-4; TRBD1 aligns with 7 central bases. This TCR was sampled from a man aged 45 to 65 who had recovered from COVID-19. CDR3 reads: CASSQGTGTGNIQYF. DNA sequence: TGCGCCAGCAGCCAAGGGACAGGTACAGGAAACATTCAGTACTTC.